The next 9 T cell receptor beta chains were all read from a single sample in a study of blood T cell repertoires in COVID-19. Sequenced by immunoSEQ multiplex PCR; TCRdb stores in-frame clones only, minus some. This sample has about half a million clones; 80% to 90% occur once, and the top ten carry around 8%. The sequencing sample was made of PBMCs or T cells enriched from blood (not recorded which). The receptor source for this set is an older woman who had recovered from COVID-19.

The chain carries TRBV12-3 or TRBV12-4 and TRBJ1-2; unclear D gene. The CDR3 is 12 residues long. Trimming shortened V by 7 bases and J by 5 bases, and 11 bases separated the two germline ends. The DNA of the CDR3 is TGTGCCAGCACCTCCACGGAGTATGGCTACACCTTC. Its translation: CASTSTEYGYTF.

V and J are TRBV7-9 and TRBJ1-1; D possibly corresponds to TRBD1 (5 bases). The CDR3 covers 14 residues. Trimming cost V 1 base and J 2 bases, with 8 bases left between them. Germline loops: CDR1 SEHNR, CDR2 FQNEAQ (reference sequence). CDR3 region: CASSLEGVNTEAFF. The CDR3 region has the DNA TGTGCCAGCAGCTTAGAAGGGGTTAACACTGAAGCTTTCTTT. The full variable domain, its missing parts supplied by reference TRBV7-9 and TRBJ1-1, is DTGVSQNPRHKITKRGQNVTFRCDPISEHNRLYWYRQTLGQGPEFLTYFQNEAQLEKSRLLSDRFSAERPKGSFSTLEIQRTEQGDSAMYLCASSLEGVNTEAFFGQGTRLTVV.

The chain employs TRBV18 and TRBJ1-1; 11 bases are a match to TRBD1. The CDR3 contains 16 residues. After removal of 4 bases from V and 0 bases from J, the junction contained 4 bases not matched to a gene. From germline, CDR1 is KGHSH and CDR2 LQKENI. The CDR3 DNA reads as TGTGCCAGCTCACAAGGGACAGGGGGTATGAACACTGAAGCTTTCTTT. Amino acids: CASSQGTGGMNTEAFF.

The chain has TRBV2 and TRBJ2-7; tentatively, D is TRBD1 (6 bases). Germline-derived CDR1 and CDR2 are SNHLY and FYNNEI. This CDR3 contains 15 residues. Deletions cut 6 bases from V and 4 bases from J, with 19 bases between. The CDR3 DNA is TGTGCCAGCAGCTTCCAGGGGTCATCCGGTTACGAGCAGTACTTC. This gives the protein CASSFQGSSGYEQYF.

The chain employs TRBV5-8 and TRBJ1-2, with D possibly being TRBD1 (6 bases). Germline CDR1 is SGHTS and CDR2 is YDEGEE. The CDR3 loop spans 14 amino acids. Trimming pared 3 bases from V and 4 bases from J, leaving 13 bases between. The CDR3 sequence: CASSSRQVTYGYTF. CDR3 coding DNA: TGTGCCAGCAGCTCAAGACAGGTCACCTATGGCTACACCTTC.

The rearrangement links TRBV5-6 to TRBJ2-7, with D hard to call. Between the trimmed V and J ends, which lost 1 base and 0 bases, there was a span of 14 bases. This CDR3 is built from 16 residues. Looked up from germline, CDR1 is SGHDT and CDR2 is YYEEEE. CDR3 sequence: CASSLMGRLNSYEQYV. The CDR3 coding sequence is TGTGCCAGCAGCTTGATGGGCAGGCTCAACTCCTACGAGCAGTACGTC.

The chain recombines TRBV19 with TRBJ2-1; no clear D. The CDR3 runs to 15 residues. Germline V gene sequence: CDR1 LNHDA, CDR2 SQIVND (reference sequence). Trimming shortened V by 3 bases and J by 0 bases, and 9 bases separated the two germline ends. The CDR3 DNA sequence: TGTGCCAGTAGTATTCAGGATAGCTCCTACAATGAGCAGTTCTTC. Translating it yields CASSIQDSSYNEQFF.

V and J are TRBV5-1 and TRBJ1-2, with 8 nucleotides matching TRBD1. The germline CDR1 and CDR2 sequences are SGHRS and YFSETQ. Germline trimming cut 4 bases from V and 2 bases from J; bases unmatched to any gene: 7. The CDR3 consists of 15 residues. The CDR3: CASSILGQENYGYTF. CDR3 DNA sequence: TGCGCCAGCAGCATCCTGGGACAGGAAAACTATGGCTACACCTTC.

This chain joins TRBV2 and TRBJ1-5; D gene unclear. V shed 7 bases and J shed 6 bases, with 13 bases lying between them. The CDR3 loop spans 13 amino acids. Germline loops: CDR1 SNHLY, CDR2 FYNNEI. The CDR3 reads CASKEGGGQPQHF. In DNA, the CDR3 is TGTGCCAGCAAGGAGGGCGGTGGTCAGCCCCAGCATTTT.